This T cell receptor (beta chain) was sequenced for a study of blood T cell repertoires in COVID-19. As originally analysed: Estimation of nucleated cell counts was performed using reference gene primer amplification. TCRdb keeps only in-frame clones here, not all; method: immunoSEQ multiplex PCR. V and J calls and clone size follow that table, whereas D and trimming were derived from the DNA. The sample contains fewer than 350,000 clones, 88% of which appear only once. Germline CDR1 and CDR2: MNHEY and SMNVEV (reference sequence). CDR3 length: 15 amino acids. V was cut by 2 bases and J by 1 base, with 6 bases left in between. This clone was recorded only once.

This sequence originates from a man aged 18 to 30 with active or convalescent COVID-19. The chain has TRBV27 and TRBJ1-6; D is perhaps TRBD1 (5 bases). Material: peripheral blood. As DNA, the CDR3 is TGTGCCAGCAGTTTAGACAGATCCTATAATTCACCCCTCCACTTT. It yields the protein CASSLDRSYNSPLHF.